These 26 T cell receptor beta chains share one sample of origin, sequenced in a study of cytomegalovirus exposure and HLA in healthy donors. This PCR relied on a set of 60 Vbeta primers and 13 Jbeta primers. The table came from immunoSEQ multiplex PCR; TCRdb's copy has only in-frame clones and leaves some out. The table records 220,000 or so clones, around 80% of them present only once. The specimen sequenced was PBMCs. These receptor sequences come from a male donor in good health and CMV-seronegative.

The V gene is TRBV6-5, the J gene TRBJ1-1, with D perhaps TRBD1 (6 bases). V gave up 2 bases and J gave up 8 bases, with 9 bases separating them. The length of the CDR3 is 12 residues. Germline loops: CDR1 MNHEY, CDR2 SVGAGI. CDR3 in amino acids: CASSYGGGEAFF. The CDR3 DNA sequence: TGTGCCAGCAGTTACGGGGGCGGGGAAGCTTTCTTT.

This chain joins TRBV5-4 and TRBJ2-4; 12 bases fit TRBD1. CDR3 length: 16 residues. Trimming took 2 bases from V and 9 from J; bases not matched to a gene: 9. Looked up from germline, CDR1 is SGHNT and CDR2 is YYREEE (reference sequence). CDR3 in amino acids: CASSLVPGQGALIQYF. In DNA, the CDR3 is TGTGCCAGCAGCTTAGTACCGGGACAGGGGGCGCTCATTCAGTACTTC.

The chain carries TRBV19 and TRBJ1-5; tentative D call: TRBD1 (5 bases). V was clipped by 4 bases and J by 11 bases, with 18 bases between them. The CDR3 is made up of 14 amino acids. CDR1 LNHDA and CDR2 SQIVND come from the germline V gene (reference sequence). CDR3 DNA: TGTGCCAGTAGTAGGGAGGGGACCCTGGGGACCCAGCATTTT. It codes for CASSREGTLGTQHF.

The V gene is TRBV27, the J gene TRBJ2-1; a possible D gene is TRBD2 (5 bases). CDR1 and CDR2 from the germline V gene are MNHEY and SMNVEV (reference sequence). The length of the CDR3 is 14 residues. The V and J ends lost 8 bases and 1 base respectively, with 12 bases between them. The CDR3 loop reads CASGPPGSYNEQFF. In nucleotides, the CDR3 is TGTGCCAGCGGTCCACCGGGGTCCTACAATGAGCAGTTCTTC.

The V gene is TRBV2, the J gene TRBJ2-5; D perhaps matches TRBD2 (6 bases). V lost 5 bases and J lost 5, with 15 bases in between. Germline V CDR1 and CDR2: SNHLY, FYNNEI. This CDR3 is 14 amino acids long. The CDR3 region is CASSTGTRGETQYF. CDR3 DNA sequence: TGTGCCAGCAGTACCGGGACCCGGGGGGAGACCCAGTACTTC.

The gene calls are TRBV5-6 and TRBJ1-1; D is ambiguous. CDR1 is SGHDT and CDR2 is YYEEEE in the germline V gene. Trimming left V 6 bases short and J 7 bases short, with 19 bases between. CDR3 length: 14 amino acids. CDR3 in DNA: TGTGCCAGCAACTCGGAGAGGTCATTAGGTGAAGCTTTCTTT. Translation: CASNSERSLGEAFF.

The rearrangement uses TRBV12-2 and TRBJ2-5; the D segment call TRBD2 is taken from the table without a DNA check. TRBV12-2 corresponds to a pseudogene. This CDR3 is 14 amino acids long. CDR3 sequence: CASRLAPGLETQYF. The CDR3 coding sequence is TGTGCAAGTCGCTTAGCTCCGGGATTAGAGACCCAGTACTTC.

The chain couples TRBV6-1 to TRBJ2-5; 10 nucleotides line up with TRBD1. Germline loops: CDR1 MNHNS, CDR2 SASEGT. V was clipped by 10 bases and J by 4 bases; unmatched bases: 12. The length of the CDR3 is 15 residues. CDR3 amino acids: CAISSGTGVGETQYF. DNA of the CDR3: TGTGCCATCTCCTCCGGGACAGGGGTGGGAGAGACCCAGTACTTC.

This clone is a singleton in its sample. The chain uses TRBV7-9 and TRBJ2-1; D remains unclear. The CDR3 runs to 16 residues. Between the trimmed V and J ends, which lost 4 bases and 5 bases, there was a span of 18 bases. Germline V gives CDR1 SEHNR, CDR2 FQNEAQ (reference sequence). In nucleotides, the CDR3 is TGTGCCAGCAGCTCATCGCAGTTGTGGCCCGACAATGAGCAGTTCTTC. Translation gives CASSSSQLWPDNEQFF.

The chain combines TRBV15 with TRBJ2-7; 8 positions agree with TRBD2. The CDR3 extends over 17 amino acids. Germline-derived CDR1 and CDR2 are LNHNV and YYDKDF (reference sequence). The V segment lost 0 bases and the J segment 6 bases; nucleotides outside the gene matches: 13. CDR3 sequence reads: CATSRDTSGLRRLEQYF. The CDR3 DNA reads TGTGCCACCAGCAGAGACACTAGCGGCCTACGACGCCTCGAGCAGTACTTC.

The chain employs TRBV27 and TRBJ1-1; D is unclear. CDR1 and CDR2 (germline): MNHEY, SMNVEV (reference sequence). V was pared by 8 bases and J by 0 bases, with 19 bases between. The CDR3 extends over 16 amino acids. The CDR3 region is CASRGGVRNMNTEAFF. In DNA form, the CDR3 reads TGTGCCAGCCGCGGTGGCGTACGGAATATGAACACTGAAGCTTTCTTT.

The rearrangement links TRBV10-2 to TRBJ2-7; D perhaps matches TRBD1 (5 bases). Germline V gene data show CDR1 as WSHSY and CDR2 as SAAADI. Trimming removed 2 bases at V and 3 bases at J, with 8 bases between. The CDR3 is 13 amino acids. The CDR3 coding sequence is TGCGCCAGCAGTGAGGCAGGGTACTACGAGCAGTACTTC. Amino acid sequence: CASSEAGYYEQYF.

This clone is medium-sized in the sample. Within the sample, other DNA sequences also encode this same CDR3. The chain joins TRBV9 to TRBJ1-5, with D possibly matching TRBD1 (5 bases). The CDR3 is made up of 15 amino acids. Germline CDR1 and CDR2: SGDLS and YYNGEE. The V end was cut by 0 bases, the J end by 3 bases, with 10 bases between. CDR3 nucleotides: TGTGCCAGCAGCGTAGGGCAGGGCCCCAATCAGCCCCAGCATTTT. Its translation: CASSVGQGPNQPQHF.

This CDR3 reads CATSTGGTTEAFF. The CDR3 coding sequence is TGTGCCACCTCGACAGGGGGAACGACTGAAGCTTTCTTT. This chain joins TRBV6-1 and TRBJ1-1; 9 nucleotides match TRBD1. The CDR3 covers 13 residues. V lost 10 bases to trimming and J lost 5 bases; unmatched junction nucleotides: 8. Germline values: CDR1 MNHNS, CDR2 SASEGT.

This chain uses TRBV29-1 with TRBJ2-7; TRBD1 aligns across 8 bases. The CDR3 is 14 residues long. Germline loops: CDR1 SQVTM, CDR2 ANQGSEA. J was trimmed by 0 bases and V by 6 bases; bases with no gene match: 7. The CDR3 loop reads CSVGGQETSYEQYF. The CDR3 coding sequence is TGCAGCGTAGGGGGACAGGAGACCTCCTACGAGCAGTACTTC.

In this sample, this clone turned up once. This chain's CDR3 is CSVVGGSLHIQYF. CDR3 sequence (DNA): TGCAGCGTTGTCGGAGGGTCTCTACACATTCAGTACTTC. V gene TRBV29-1 combines with J gene TRBJ2-4; tentative D call: TRBD2 (6 bases). CDR1 and CDR2 (germline): SQVTM, ANQGSEA. The ends were cut back, 4 bases at V and 8 bases at J, with 15 bases in the middle. The CDR3 contains 13 residues.

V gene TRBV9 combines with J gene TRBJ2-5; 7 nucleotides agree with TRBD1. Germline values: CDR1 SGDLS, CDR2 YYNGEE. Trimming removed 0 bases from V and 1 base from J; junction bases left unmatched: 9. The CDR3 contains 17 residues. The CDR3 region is CASSVGLNSGGQETQYF. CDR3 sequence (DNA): TGTGCCAGCAGCGTAGGACTCAATTCAGGGGGCCAAGAGACCCAGTACTTC.

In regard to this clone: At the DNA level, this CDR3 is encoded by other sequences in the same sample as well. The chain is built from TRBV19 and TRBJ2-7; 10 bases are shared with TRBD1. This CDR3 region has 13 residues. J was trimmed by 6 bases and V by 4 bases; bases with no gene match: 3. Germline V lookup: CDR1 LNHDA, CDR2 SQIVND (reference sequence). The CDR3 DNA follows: TGTGCCAGTAGTAAGGGACAGGGGATCGAGCAGTACTTC. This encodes CASSKGQGIEQYF.

The CDR3 reads CASSPGGTASYEQYF. CDR3 bases: TGTGCCAGTAGCCCGGGGGGGACGGCTAGCTACGAGCAGTACTTC. The chain is built from TRBV19 and TRBJ2-7, with TRBD2 matching over 8 bases. This CDR3 region has 15 residues. V trimming: 6 bases; J trimming: 3 bases; junction bases outside the gene matches: 10. Per germline, CDR1 LNHDA and CDR2 SQIVND (reference sequence).

As DNA, the CDR3 is TGCGCCAGCAGCTTGGACCTAGTAAACTCCTACAATGAGCAGTTCTTC. Encoded protein: CASSLDLVNSYNEQFF. The J gene is TRBJ2-1, the V gene TRBV5-1; D uncertain. Germline CDR1 SGHRS, CDR2 YFSETQ. The CDR3 sequence is 16 residues long. V lost 0 bases and J lost 0, with 10 bases in between.

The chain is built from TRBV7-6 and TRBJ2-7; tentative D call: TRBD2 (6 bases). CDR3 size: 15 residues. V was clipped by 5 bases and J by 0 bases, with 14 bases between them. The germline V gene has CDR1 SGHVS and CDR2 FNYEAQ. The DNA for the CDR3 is TGTGCCAGCAGCGGGGGGAGTACGAGCTCCTACGAGCAGTACTTC. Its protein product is CASSGGSTSSYEQYF. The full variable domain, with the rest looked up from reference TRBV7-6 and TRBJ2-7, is GAGVSQSPRYKVTKRGQDVALRCDPISGHVSLYWYRQALGQGPEFLTYFNYEAQQDKSGLPNDRFSAERPEGSISTLTIQRTEQRDSAMYRCASSGGSTSSYEQYFGPGTRLTVT.

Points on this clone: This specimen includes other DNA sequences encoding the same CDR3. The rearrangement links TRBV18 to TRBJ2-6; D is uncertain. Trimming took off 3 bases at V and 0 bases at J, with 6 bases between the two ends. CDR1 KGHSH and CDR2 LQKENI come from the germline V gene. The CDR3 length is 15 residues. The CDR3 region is CASSPGSSGANVLTF. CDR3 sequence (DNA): TGTGCCAGCTCACCGGGCAGCTCTGGGGCCAACGTCCTGACTTTC. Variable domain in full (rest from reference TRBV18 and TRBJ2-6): NAGVMQNPRHLVRRRGQEARLRCSPMKGHSHVYWYRQLPEEGLKFMVYLQKENIIDESGMPKERFSAEFPKEGPSILRIQQVVRGDSAAYFCASSPGSSGANVLTFGAGSRLTVL.

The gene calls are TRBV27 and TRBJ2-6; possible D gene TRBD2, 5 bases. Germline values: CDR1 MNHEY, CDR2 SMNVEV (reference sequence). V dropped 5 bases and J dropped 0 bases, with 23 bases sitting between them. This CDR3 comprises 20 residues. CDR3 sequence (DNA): TGTGCCAGCAGTCACACCTTACTCGGCGGGCGCCTCTCTGGGGCCAACGTCCTGACTTTC. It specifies CASSHTLLGGRLSGANVLTF.

CDR3 sequence (DNA): TGCGCCAGCAGCTTCCACAGGGGTCCCCCCAACGAGCAGTACTTC. The encoded protein is CASSFHRGPPNEQYF. The genes are TRBV5-1 and TRBJ2-7, with 7 nucleotides matching TRBD1. CDR1 is SGHRS, CDR2 YFSETQ, per germline. With 2 bases clipped from V and 5 bases from J, the junction kept 10 bases outside the gene matches. The length of the CDR3 is 15 residues. Drawing the rest from reference TRBV5-1 and TRBJ2-7, the complete variable domain is KAGVTQTPRYLIKTRGQQVTLSCSPISGHRSVSWYQQTPGQGLQFLFEYFSETQRNKGNFPGRFSGRQFSNSRSEMNVSTLELGDSALYLCASSFHRGPPNEQYFGPGTRLTVT.

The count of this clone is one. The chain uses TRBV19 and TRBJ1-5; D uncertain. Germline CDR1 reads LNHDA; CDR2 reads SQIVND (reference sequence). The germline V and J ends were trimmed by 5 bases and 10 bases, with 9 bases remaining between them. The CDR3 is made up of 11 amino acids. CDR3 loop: CASSVNKPQHF. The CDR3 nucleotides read TGTGCCAGTAGTGTAAATAAACCCCAGCATTTT.

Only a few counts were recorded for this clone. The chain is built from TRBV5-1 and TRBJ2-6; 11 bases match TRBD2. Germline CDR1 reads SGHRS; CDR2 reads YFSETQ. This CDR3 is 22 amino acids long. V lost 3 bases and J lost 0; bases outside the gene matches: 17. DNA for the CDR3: TGCGCCAGCAGCTCACCGACTAGCGGGAAAAGGATCGATGGCTCTGGGGCCAACGTCCTGACTTTC. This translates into CASSSPTSGKRIDGSGANVLTF.